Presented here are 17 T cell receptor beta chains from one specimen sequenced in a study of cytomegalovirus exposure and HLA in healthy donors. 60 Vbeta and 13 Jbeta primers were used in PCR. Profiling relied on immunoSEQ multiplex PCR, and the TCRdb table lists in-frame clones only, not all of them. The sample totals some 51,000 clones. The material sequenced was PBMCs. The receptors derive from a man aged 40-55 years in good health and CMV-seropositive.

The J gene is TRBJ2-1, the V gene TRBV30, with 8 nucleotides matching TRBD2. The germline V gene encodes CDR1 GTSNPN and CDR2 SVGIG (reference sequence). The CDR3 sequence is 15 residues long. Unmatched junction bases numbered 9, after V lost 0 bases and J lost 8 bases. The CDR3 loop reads CAWSVLVGRGYEQFF. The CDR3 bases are TGTGCCTGGAGTGTGTTAGTCGGGAGGGGTTATGAGCAGTTCTTC. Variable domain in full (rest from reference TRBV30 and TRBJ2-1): SQTIHQWPATLVQPVGSPLSLECTVEGTSNPNLYWYRQAAGRGLQLLFYSVGIGQISSEVPQNLSASRPQDRQFILSSKKLLLSDSGFYLCAWSVLVGRGYEQFFGPGTRLTVL.

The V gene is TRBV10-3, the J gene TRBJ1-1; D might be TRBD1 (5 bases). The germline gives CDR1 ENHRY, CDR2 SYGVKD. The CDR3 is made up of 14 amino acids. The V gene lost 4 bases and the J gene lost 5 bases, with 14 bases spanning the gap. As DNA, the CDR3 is TGTGCCATCAGTGTTGAAGGGGCAGAAACTGAAGCTTTCTTT. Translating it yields CAISVEGAETEAFF.

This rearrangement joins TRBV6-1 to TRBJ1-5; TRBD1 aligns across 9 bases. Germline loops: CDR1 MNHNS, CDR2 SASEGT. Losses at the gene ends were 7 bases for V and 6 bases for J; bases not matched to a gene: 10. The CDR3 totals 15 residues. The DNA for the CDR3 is TGTGCCAGCACTCTAACGTACAGGGGGCCTCAGCCCCAGCATTTT. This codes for CASTLTYRGPQPQHF.

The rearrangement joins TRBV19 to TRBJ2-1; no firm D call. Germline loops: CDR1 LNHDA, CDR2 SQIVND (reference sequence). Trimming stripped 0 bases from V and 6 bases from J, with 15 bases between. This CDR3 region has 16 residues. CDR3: CASSIDPPPMSNEQFF. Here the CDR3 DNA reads TGTGCCAGTAGTATAGATCCCCCTCCCATGAGCAATGAGCAGTTCTTC.

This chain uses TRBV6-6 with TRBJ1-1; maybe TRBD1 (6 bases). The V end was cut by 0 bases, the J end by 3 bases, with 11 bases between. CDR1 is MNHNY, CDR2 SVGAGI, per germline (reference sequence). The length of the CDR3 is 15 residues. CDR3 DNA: TGTGCCAGCAGTTACTCAAGGACAGAATACACTGAAGCTTTCTTT. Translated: CASSYSRTEYTEAFF.

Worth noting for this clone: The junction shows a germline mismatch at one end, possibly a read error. The CDR3 sequence: CASRWWGRGDGRYGHTF. The CDR3 DNA sequence: TGTGCCAGCAGATGGTGGGGCAGGGGGGACGGTAGATATGGCCACACCTTC. The chain uses TRBV25-1 and TRBJ1-2, with TRBD1 matching over 7 bases. This CDR3 is 17 amino acids long. Germline V lookup: CDR1 MGHDK, CDR2 SYGVNS.

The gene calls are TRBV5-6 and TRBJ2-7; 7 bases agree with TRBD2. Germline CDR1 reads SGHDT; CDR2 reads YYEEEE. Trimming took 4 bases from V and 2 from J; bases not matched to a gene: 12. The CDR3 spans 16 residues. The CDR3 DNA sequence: TGTGCCAGCAGCGGGGGGGTACTAGCGCCAACCTACGAGCAGTACTTC. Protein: CASSGGVLAPTYEQYF.

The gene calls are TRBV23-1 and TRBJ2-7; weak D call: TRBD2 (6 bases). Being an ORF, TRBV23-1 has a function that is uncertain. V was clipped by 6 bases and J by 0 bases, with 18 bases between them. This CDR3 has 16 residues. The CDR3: CASRQIGEDRSYEQYF. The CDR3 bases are TGCGCCAGCAGGCAAATCGGGGAGGACCGCTCCTACGAGCAGTACTTC.

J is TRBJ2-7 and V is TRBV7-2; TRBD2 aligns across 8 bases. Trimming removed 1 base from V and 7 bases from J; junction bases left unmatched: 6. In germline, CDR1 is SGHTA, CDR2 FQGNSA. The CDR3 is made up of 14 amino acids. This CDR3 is CASSLDGGAREQYF. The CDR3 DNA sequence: TGTGCCAGCAGCTTAGACGGGGGGGCGAGGGAGCAGTACTTC.

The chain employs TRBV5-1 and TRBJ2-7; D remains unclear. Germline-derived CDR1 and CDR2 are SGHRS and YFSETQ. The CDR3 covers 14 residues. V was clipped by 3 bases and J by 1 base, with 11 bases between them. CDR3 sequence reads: CASSSEHESYEQYF. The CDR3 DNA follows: TGCGCCAGCAGCTCTGAACATGAATCCTACGAGCAGTACTTC.

The CDR3 bases are TGTGCCAGCAGTTTAAAGCGTCACCCGAACACTGAAGCTTTCTTT. Translated: CASSLKRHPNTEAFF. The chain recombines TRBV27 with TRBJ1-1; no firm D call. From germline, CDR1 is MNHEY and CDR2 SMNVEV (reference sequence). V was cut by 2 bases and J by 1 base, with 11 bases left in between. The CDR3 extends over 15 amino acids.

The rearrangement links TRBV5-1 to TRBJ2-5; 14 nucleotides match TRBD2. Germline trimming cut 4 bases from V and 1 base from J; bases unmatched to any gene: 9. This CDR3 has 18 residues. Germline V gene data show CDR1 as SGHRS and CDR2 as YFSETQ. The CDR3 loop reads CASSRLAGGPTFQETQYF. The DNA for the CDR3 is TGCGCCAGCAGCCGACTAGCGGGAGGGCCTACCTTCCAAGAGACCCAGTACTTC.

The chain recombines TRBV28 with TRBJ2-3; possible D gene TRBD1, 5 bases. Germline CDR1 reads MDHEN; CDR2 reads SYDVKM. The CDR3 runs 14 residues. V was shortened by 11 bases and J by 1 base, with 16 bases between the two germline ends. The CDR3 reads CALGAALGTDTQYF. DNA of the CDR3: TGTGCCCTAGGGGCCGCCCTTGGCACAGATACGCAGTATTTT.

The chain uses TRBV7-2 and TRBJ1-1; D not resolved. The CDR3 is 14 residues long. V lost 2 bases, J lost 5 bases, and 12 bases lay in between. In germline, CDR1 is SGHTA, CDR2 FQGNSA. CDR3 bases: TGTGCCAGCAGCTTAAAAGGGTCGGGGACTGAAGCTTTCTTT. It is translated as CASSLKGSGTEAFF.

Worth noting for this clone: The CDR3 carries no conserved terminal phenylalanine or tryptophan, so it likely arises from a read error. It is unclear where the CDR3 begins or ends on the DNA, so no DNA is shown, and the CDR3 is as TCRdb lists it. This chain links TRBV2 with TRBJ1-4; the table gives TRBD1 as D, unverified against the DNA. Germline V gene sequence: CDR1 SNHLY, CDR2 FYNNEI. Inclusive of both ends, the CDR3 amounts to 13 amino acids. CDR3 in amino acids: CASSEAPTGHPAV.

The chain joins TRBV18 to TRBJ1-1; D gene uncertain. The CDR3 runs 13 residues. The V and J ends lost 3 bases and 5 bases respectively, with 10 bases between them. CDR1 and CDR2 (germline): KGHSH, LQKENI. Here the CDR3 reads CASSPVWRTEAFF. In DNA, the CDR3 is TGTGCCAGCTCACCGGTTTGGAGGACTGAAGCTTTCTTT.

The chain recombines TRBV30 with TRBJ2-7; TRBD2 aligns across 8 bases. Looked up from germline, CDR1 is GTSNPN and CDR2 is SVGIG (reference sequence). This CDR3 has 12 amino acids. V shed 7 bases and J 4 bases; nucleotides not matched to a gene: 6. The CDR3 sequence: CAFGGDPYEQYF. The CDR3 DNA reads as TGTGCCTTCGGGGGGGACCCTTACGAGCAGTACTTC.